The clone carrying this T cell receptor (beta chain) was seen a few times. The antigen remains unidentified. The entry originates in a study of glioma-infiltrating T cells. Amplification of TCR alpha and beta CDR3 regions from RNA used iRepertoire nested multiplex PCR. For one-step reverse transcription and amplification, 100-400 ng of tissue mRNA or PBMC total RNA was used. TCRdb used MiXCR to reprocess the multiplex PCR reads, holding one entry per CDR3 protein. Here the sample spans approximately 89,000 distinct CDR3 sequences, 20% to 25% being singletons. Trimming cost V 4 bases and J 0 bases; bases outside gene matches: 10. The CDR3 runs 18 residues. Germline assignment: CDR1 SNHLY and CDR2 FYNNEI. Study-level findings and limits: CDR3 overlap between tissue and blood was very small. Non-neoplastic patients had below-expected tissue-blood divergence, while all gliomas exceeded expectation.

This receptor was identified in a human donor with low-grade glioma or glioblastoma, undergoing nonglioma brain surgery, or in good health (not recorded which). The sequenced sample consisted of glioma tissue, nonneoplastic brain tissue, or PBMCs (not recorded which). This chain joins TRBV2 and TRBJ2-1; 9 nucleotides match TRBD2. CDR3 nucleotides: TGTGCCAGCAGTGGGACTAGCGAACCTGAAAGCTCCTACAATGAGCAGTTCTTC. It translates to CASSGTSEPESSYNEQFF.